The entry below gives a single TCR beta chain sequence along with its context. The sample is drawn from a study of blood T cell repertoires in COVID-19. The wider study: The study drew acute and convalescent COVID-19 samples from the United States, Italy and Spain.

Original data processing: Researchers report that nucleated cell counts were estimated from reference gene primer amplification. The repertoire was sequenced with immunoSEQ multiplex PCR; TCRdb's copy has only in-frame clones and lacks some. D and trimming were read from the DNA, whereas the V and J calls and clone size are those reported in that table. The repertoire has 80,000 to 85,000 clones, 70% to 90% of them found once; the top ten carry roughly 4.8%. J gave up 6 bases and V 4 bases, and 6 bases lay outside the gene matches. Looked up from germline, CDR1 is SGHDT and CDR2 is YYEEEE. The CDR3 length is 14 residues.

This sequence was found in a woman older than 75 with acute or convalescent COVID-19. The sequenced material came from peripheral blood. This chain joins TRBV5-6 and TRBJ2-1; 8 positions match TRBD1. The chain's CDR3 is CASSTRGLGNEQFF. DNA for the CDR3: TGTGCCAGCAGCACCAGGGGGCTTGGCAATGAGCAGTTCTTC. Full variable domain (rest looked up from reference TRBV5-6 and TRBJ2-1): DAGVTQSPTHLIKTRGQQVTLRCSPKSGHDTVSWYQQALGQGPQFIFQYYEEEERQRGNFPDRFSGHQFPNYSSELNVNALLLGDSALYLCASSTRGLGNEQFFGPGTRLTVL.